This TCR beta chain emerged from a study of early T cells in non-severe SARS-CoV-2 infection. The table lists this clonotype with a few counts. Its antigen is as yet unknown. The germline CDR1 and CDR2 sequences are SGHTA and FQGNSA. CDR3 length: 13 residues. V lost 3 bases and J 2 bases, leaving 8 bases between the germline ends. Study-wide results and caveats: The study's VDJdb matching favored anti-spike CD8 responses and missed private and CD4 specificities.

Researchers tagged individual cDNA molecules with unique molecular identifiers. TCRdb reprocessed the 5' RACE reads via MiXCR and lists one record per CDR3 protein. This sample has approximately 58,000 distinct CDR3 sequences, with around 10% found just once. Source: whole blood, taken at baseline. The chain joins TRBV7-2 to TRBJ2-7; perhaps TRBD1 as D (5 bases). This TCR derives from an adult who was a healthcare worker with PCR-confirmed SARS-CoV-2 infection or an uninfected control (not recorded which). CDR3 nucleotides: TGTGCCAGCAGCTTGACAGTTACCTACGAGCAGTACTTC. Translated: CASSLTVTYEQYF.